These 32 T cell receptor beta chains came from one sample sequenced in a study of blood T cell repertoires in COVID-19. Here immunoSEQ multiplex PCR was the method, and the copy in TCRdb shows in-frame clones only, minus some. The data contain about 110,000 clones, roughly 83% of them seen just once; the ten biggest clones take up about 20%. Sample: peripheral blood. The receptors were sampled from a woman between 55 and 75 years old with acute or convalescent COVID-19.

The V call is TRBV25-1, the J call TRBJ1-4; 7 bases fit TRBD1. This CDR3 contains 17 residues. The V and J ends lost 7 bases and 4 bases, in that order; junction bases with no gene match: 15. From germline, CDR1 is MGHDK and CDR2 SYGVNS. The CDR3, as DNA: TGTGCCAGCACCCAGGGGGTGGGGACAGCTGTTAATGAAAAACTGTTTTTT. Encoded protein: CASTQGVGTAVNEKLFF.

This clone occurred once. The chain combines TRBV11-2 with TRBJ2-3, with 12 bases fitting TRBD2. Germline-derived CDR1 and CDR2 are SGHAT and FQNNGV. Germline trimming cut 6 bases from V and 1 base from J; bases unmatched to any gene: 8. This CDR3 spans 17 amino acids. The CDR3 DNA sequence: TGTGCCAGCAGTCCAATGGGACTAGCGGGCCGCACAGATACGCAGTATTTT. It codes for CASSPMGLAGRTDTQYF. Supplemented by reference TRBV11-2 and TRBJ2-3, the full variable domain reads EAGVAQSPRYKIIEKRQSVAFWCNPISGHATLYWYQQILGQGPKLLIQFQNNGVVDDSQLPKDRFSAERLKGVDSTLKIQPAKLEDSAVYLCASSPMGLAGRTDTQYFGPGTRLTVL.

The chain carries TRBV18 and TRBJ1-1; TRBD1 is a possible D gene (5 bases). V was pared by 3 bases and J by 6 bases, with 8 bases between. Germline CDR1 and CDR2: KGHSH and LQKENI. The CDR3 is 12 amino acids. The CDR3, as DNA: TGTGCCAGCTCACCGGGGGGGGCTGAAGCTTTCTTT. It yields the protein CASSPGGAEAFF.

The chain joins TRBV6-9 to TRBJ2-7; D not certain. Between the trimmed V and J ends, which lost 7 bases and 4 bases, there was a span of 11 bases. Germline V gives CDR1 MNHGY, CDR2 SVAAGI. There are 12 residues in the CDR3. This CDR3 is CASTPQQYEQYF. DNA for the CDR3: TGTGCCAGCACCCCACAGCAATACGAGCAGTACTTC.

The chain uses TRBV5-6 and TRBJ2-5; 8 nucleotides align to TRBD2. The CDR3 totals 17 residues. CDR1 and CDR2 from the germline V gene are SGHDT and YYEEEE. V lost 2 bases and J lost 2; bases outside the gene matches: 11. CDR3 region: CASSFPLVPGGQETQYF. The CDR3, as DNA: TGTGCCAGCAGCTTCCCTCTAGTACCGGGAGGGCAAGAGACCCAGTACTTC. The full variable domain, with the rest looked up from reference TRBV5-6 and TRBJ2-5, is DAGVTQSPTHLIKTRGQQVTLRCSPKSGHDTVSWYQQALGQGPQFIFQYYEEEERQRGNFPDRFSGHQFPNYSSELNVNALLLGDSALYLCASSFPLVPGGQETQYFGPGTRLLVL.

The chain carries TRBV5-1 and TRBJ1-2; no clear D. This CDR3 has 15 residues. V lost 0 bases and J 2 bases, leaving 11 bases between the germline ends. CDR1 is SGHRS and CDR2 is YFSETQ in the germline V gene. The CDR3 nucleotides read TGCGCCAGCAGCTTGGCCCTGGGCGGGAACTATGGCTACACCTTC. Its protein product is CASSLALGGNYGYTF.

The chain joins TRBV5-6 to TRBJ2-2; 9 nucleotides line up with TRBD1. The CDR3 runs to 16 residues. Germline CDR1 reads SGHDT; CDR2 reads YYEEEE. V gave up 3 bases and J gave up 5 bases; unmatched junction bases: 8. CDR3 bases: TGTGCCAGCAGCTGGAGGGGGACAGGGACAACCGGGGAGCTGTTTTTT. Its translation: CASSWRGTGTTGELFF. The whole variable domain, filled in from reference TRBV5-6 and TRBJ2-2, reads DAGVTQSPTHLIKTRGQQVTLRCSPKSGHDTVSWYQQALGQGPQFIFQYYEEEERQRGNFPDRFSGHQFPNYSSELNVNALLLGDSALYLCASSWRGTGTTGELFFGEGSRLTVL.

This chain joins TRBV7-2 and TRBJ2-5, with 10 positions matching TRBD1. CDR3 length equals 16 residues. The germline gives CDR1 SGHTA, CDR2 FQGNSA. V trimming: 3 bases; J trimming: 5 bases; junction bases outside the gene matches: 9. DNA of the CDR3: TGTGCCAGCAGCTTCGTCCGGGACAGGGGTCGGGAGACCCAGTACTTC. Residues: CASSFVRDRGRETQYF. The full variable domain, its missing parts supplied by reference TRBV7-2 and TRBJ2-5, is GAGVSQSPSNKVTEKGKDVELRCDPISGHTALYWYRQSLGQGLEFLIYFQGNSAPDKSGLPSDRFSAERTGGSVSTLTIQRTQQEDSAVYLCASSFVRDRGRETQYFGPGTRLLVL.

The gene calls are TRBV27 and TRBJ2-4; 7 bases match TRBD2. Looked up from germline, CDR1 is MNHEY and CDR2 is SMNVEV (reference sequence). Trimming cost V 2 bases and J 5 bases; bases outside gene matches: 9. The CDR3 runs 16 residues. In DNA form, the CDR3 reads TGTGCCAGCAGTTTAGAGGGCGGGAGAGGGGAAAACATTCAGTACTTC. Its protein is CASSLEGGRGENIQYF.

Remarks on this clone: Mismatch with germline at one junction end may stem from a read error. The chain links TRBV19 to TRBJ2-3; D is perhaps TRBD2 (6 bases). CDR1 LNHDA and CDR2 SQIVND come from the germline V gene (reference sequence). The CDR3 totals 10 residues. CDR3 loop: CASSGLYFIF. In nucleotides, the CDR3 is TGTGCCAGTTCCGGACTATACTTTATTTTT.

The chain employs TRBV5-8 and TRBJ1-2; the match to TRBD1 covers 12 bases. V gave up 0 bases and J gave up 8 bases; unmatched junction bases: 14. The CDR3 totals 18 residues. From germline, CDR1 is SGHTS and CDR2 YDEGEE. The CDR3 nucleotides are TGTGCCAGCAGCTTGGCCCTTATCACCGGGACAGGGGGCGTCGGCTACACCTTC. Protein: CASSLALITGTGGVGYTF.

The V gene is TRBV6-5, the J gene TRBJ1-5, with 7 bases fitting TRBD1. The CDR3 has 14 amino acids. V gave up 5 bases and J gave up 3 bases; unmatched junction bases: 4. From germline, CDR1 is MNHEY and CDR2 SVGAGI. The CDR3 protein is CASSTGAPNQPQHF. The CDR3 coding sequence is TGTGCCAGCAGTACAGGGGCTCCCAATCAGCCCCAGCATTTT.

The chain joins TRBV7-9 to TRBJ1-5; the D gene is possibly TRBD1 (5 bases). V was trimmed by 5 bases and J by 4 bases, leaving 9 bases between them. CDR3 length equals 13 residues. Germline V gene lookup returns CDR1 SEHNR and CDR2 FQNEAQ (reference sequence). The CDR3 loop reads CASSRDRNQPQHF. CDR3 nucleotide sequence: TGTGCCAGCAGCAGAGACAGAAATCAGCCCCAGCATTTT.

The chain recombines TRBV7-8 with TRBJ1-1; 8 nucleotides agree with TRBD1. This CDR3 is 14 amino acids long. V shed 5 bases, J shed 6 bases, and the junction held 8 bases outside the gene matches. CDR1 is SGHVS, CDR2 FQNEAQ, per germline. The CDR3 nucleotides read TGTGCCAGCAGCCACCCAGGGGGCACAGCTGAAGCTTTCTTT. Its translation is CASSHPGGTAEAFF.

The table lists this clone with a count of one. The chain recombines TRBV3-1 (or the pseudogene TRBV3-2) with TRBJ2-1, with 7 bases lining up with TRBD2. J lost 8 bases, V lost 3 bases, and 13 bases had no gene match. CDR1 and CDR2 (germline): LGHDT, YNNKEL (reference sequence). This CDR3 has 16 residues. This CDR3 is CASSQGGRRARDEQFF. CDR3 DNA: TGTGCCAGCAGCCAGGGCGGGAGAAGGGCCCGGGATGAGCAGTTCTTC.

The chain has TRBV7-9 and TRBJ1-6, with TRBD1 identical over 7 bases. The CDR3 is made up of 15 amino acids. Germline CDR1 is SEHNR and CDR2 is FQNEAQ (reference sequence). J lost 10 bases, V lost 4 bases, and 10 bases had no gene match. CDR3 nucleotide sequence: TGTGCCAGCAGCTCTACCGACAGGGAAGGGTCACCCCTCCACTTT. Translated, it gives CASSSTDREGSPLHF.

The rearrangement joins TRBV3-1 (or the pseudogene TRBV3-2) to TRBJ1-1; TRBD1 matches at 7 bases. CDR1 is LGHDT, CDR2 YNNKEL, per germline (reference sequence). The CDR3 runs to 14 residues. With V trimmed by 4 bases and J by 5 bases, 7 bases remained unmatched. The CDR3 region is CASSLAGGRTEAFF. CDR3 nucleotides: TGTGCCAGCAGCCTAGCAGGGGGTAGGACTGAAGCTTTCTTT.

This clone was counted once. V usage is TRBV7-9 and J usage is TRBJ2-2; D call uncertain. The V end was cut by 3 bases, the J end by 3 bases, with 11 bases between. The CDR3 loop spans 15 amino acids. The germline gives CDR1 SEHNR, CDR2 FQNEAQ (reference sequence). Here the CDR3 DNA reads TGTGCCAGCAGCTTCAAGTCTCGGGACACCGGGGAGCTGTTTTTT. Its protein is CASSFKSRDTGELFF.

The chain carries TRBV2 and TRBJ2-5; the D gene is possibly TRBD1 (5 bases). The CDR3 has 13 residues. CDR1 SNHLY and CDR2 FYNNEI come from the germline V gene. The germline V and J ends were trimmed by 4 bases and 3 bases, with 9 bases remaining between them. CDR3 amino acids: CASSAGREETQYF. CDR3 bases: TGTGCCAGCAGTGCGGGCAGGGAAGAGACCCAGTACTTC.

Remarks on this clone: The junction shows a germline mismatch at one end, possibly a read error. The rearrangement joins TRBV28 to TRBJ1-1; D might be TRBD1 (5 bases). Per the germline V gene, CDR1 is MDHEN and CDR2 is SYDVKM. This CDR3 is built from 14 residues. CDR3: CASSPSQGQRRSVF. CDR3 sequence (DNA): TGTGCCAGCAGCCCATCCCAGGGCCAACGGCGTAGTGTCTTT. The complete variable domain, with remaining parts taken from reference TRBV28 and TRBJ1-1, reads DVKVTQSSRYLVKRTGEKVFLECVQDMDHENMFWYRQDPGLGLRLIYFSYDVKMKEKGDIPEGYSVSREKKERFSLILESASTNQTSMYLCASSPSQGQRRSVFGQGTRLTVV.

This CDR3 is CASSLRQGFSYEQYF. DNA of the CDR3: TGTGCCAGCAGCTTAAGACAGGGGTTCAGCTACGAGCAGTACTTC. V usage is TRBV7-9 and J usage is TRBJ2-7; 8 bases match TRBD1. The CDR3 runs to 15 residues. Germline lookup yields CDR1 SEHNR and CDR2 FQNEAQ (reference sequence). J lost 3 bases, V lost 2 bases, and 6 bases had no gene match.

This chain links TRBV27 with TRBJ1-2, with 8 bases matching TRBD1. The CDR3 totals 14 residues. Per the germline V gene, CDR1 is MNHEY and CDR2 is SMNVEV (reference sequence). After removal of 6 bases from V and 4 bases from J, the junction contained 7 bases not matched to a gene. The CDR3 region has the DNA TGTGCCAGCAGAGACCGGGACAGGACCTATGGCTACACCTTC. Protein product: CASRDRDRTYGYTF.

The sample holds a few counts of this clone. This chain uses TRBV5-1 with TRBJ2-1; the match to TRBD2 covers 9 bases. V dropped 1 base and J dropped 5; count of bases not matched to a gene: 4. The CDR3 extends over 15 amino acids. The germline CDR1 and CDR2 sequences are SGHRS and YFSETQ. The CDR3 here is CASSLRSGGNNEQFF. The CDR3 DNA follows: TGCGCCAGCAGCTTGCGAAGCGGGGGGAACAATGAGCAGTTCTTC. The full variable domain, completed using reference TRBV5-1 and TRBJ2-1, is KAGVTQTPRYLIKTRGQQVTLSCSPISGHRSVSWYQQTPGQGLQFLFEYFSETQRNKGNFPGRFSGRQFSNSRSEMNVSTLELGDSALYLCASSLRSGGNNEQFFGPGTRLTVL.

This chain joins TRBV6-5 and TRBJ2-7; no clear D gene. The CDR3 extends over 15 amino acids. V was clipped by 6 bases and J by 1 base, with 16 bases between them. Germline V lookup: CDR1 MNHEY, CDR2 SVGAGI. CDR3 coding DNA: TGTGCCAGCAGCGGTGGAACAGTAACATCCTACGAGCAGTACTTC. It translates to CASSGGTVTSYEQYF.

The CDR3 is CASSFRTDSNQPQHF. DNA for the CDR3: TGTGCCAGTAGTTTCAGGACTGATAGCAATCAGCCCCAGCATTTT. The V gene is TRBV19, the J gene TRBJ1-5, with no clear D. The CDR3 runs to 15 residues. Germline V gives CDR1 LNHDA, CDR2 SQIVND (reference sequence). The V end was cut by 5 bases, the J end by 0 bases, with 11 bases between.

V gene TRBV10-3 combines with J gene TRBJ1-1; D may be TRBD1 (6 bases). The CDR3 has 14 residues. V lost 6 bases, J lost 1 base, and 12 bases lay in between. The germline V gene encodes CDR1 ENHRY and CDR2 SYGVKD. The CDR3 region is CAIRLDRENTEAFF. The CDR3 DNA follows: TGTGCCATCAGACTGGACAGAGAGAACACTGAAGCTTTCTTT.

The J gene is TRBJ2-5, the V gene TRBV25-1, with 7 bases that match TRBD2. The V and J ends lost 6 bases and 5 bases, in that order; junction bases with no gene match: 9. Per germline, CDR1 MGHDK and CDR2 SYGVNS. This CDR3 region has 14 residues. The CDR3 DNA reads TGTGCCAGCAGCTCGAGCGGGGAACTGGAGACCCAGTACTTC. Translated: CASSSSGELETQYF.

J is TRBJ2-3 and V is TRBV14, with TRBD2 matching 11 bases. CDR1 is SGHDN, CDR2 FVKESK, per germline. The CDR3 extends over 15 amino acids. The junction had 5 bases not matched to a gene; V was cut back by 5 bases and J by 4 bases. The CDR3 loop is CASSTLAGGSDTQYF. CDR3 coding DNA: TGTGCCAGCAGCACTCTAGCGGGAGGATCAGATACGCAGTATTTT.

CDR3 residues: CASSPHWTGPQNELFF. The CDR3 region has the DNA TGTGCCAGTAGTCCCCACTGGACAGGCCCCCAGAACGAACTGTTTTTT. This chain joins TRBV19 and TRBJ1-4, with 7 bases matching TRBD1. V lost 5 bases to trimming and J lost 12 bases; unmatched junction nucleotides: 18. The CDR3 totals 16 residues. The germline V gene encodes CDR1 LNHDA and CDR2 SQIVND (reference sequence). Complete variable domain (other parts from reference TRBV19 and TRBJ1-4): DGGITQSPKYLFRKEGQNVTLSCEQNLNHDAMYWYRQDPGQGLRLIYYSQIVNDFQKGDIAEGYSVSREKKESFPLTVTSAQKNPTAFYLCASSPHWTGPQNELFFGSGTQLSVL.

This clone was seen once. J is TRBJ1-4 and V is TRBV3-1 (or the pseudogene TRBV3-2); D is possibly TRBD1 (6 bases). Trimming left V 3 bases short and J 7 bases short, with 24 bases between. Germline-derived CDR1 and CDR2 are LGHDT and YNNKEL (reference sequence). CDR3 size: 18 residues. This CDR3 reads CASSHLGAVTGGTEKLFF. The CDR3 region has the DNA TGTGCCAGCAGCCATCTGGGAGCAGTTACGGGGGGCACTGAAAAACTGTTTTTT.

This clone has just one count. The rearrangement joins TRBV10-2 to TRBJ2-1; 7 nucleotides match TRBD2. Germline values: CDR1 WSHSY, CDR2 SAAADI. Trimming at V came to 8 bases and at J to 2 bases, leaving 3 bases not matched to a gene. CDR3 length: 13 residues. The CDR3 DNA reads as TGCGCCAGCGGTGCGGGGGCCTACAATGAGCAGTTCTTC. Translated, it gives CASGAGAYNEQFF.

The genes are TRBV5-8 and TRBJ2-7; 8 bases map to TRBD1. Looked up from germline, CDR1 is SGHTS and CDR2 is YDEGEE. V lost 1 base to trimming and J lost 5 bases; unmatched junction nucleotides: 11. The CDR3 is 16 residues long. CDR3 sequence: CASSLSPQGAVDEQYF. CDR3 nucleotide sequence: TGTGCCAGCAGCTTGTCGCCCCAGGGGGCGGTCGACGAGCAGTACTTC.